Presented here are 25 T cell receptor beta chains from one specimen sequenced in a study of graft-versus-host responses after intestinal transplantation. These TCRs' antigens remain unknown. The repertoire was sequenced with immunoSEQ multiplex PCR; TCRdb's copy has only in-frame clones and lacks some. The sample lists approximately 99,000 clones, around 91% seen once, with roughly 0.2% in the top ten. The material was unstimulated CD4+ T cells sorted from spleen or lymph node cells, obtained before transplant. These receptor sequences come from a human donor who was the organ donor for an intestinal transplant.

The rearrangement uses TRBV5-4 and TRBJ2-1, with TRBD2 matching over 12 bases. After removal of 3 bases from V and 7 bases from J, the junction contained 14 bases not matched to a gene. The CDR3 contains 18 residues. CDR1 is SGHNT, CDR2 YYREEE, per germline (reference sequence). In DNA form, the CDR3 reads TGTGCCAGCAGCTACACGGTGACTAGCGGGGGAACTTGGAATGAGCAGTTCTTC. The encoded protein is CASSYTVTSGGTWNEQFF.

The DNA of the CDR3 is TGTGCCAGCAGTTACTCGAGCACGTCCACCTACGAGCAGTACTTC. Its protein product is CASSYSSTSTYEQYF. This chain joins TRBV6-6 and TRBJ2-7; D ambiguous. The length of the CDR3 is 15 residues. V dropped 0 bases and J dropped 2 bases, with 11 bases sitting between them. Germline CDR1 reads MNHNY; CDR2 reads SVGAGI (reference sequence).

The chain couples TRBV7-8 to TRBJ2-5; TRBD2 aligns across 8 bases. This CDR3 has 14 residues. V shed 5 bases, J shed 5 bases, and the junction held 7 bases outside the gene matches. Germline CDR1 and CDR2: SGHVS and FQNEAQ. The CDR3 protein is CASSRRGGPETQYF. Here the CDR3 DNA reads TGTGCCAGCAGCAGACGGGGGGGGCCTGAGACCCAGTACTTC.

The V call is TRBV5-4, the J call TRBJ2-7, with 9 positions matching TRBD1. The CDR3 consists of 14 residues. The germline V gene has CDR1 SGHNT and CDR2 YYREEE (reference sequence). Trimming cost V 3 bases and J 3 bases; bases outside gene matches: 4. CDR3 nucleotides: TGTGCCAGCAGCTCCGGGACAGGGTTCTACGAGCAGTACTTC. It encodes CASSSGTGFYEQYF.

The V call is TRBV6-1, the J call TRBJ2-3, with TRBD2 identical over 7 bases. In germline, CDR1 is MNHNS, CDR2 SASEGT. The CDR3 has 12 amino acids. The V and J ends lost 8 bases and 2 bases, in that order; junction bases with no gene match: 1. CDR3 DNA sequence: TGTGCCAGCGGGACTACCACAGATACGCAGTATTTT. Its protein is CASGTTTDTQYF.

The chain links TRBV4-1 to TRBJ2-7; 7 bases line up with TRBD2. The CDR3 runs to 16 residues. Germline CDR1 is MGHRA and CDR2 is YSYEKL. The V and J ends lost 0 bases and 7 bases, in that order; junction bases with no gene match: 12. CDR3 nucleotides: TGCGCCAGCAGCCAAGATTTAACGACCAAGGGAGGGGAGCAGTACTTC. Translation gives CASSQDLTTKGGEQYF.

This rearrangement joins TRBV7-2 to TRBJ1-1; D not certain. The CDR3 covers 12 residues. Germline CDR1 and CDR2: SGHTA and FQGNSA. Trimming left V 5 bases short and J 8 bases short, with 12 bases between. The CDR3 region has the DNA TGTGCCAGCAGCCCCCCGAACAGAGAAGCTTTCTTT. Translation gives CASSPPNREAFF.

This sequence joins TRBV2 and TRBJ1-3; 7 bases agree with TRBD1. Germline V lookup: CDR1 SNHLY, CDR2 FYNNEI. The CDR3 is made up of 15 amino acids. The V and J ends lost 6 bases and 2 bases, in that order; junction bases with no gene match: 7. The CDR3 here is CASRSGQVTGNTIYF. In DNA form, the CDR3 reads TGTGCCAGCAGATCTGGACAGGTGACTGGAAACACCATATATTTT. The full variable domain, rest sourced from reference TRBV2 and TRBJ1-3, is EPEVTQTPSHQVTQMGQEVILRCVPISNHLYFYWYRQILGQKVEFLVSFYNNEISEKSEIFDDQFSVERPDGSNFTLKIRSTKLEDSAMYFCASRSGQVTGNTIYFGEGSWLTVV.

This clone was seen a few times. This chain links TRBV6-6 with TRBJ1-3; D remains unclear. With 6 bases removed from V and 0 bases from J, the gap between germline ends came to 9 bases. The V gene's germline CDR1 is MNHNY and CDR2 SVGAGI (reference sequence). This CDR3 spans 14 amino acids. CDR3 residues: CASRPPSSGNTIYF. CDR3 coding DNA: TGTGCCAGCAGACCGCCCAGCTCTGGAAACACCATATATTTT.

The chain is built from TRBV7-2 and TRBJ2-3; possibly TRBD2 for D (5 bases). This CDR3 region has 14 residues. The germline gives CDR1 SGHTA, CDR2 FQGNSA. The ends were cut back, 5 bases at V and 1 base at J, with 10 bases in the middle. The CDR3 protein is CASSRTGGTDTQYF. DNA of the CDR3: TGTGCCAGCAGCCGCACCGGGGGCACAGATACGCAGTATTTT.

This clone showed up just once. The chain is built from TRBV5-1 and TRBJ2-3, with a tentative D call TRBD2 (5 bases). The CDR3 loop spans 13 amino acids. V lost 3 bases, J lost 1 base, and 6 bases lay in between. The germline V gene encodes CDR1 SGHRS and CDR2 YFSETQ. This chain's CDR3 is CASSSGGTDTQYF. The CDR3 DNA is TGCGCCAGCAGCTCCGGGGGCACAGATACGCAGTATTTT.

This chain links TRBV4-1 with TRBJ1-4, with 7 bases aligning to TRBD1. CDR1 MGHRA and CDR2 YSYEKL come from the germline V gene. This CDR3 comprises 19 residues. The J segment lost 3 bases and the V segment lost 4 bases, leaving 17 bases of the junction unmatched. This CDR3 is CASSLSLAQGRGANEKLFF. The CDR3, as DNA: TGCGCCAGCAGCCTCAGCCTGGCACAGGGGAGAGGGGCTAATGAAAAACTGTTTTTT.

The rearrangement links TRBV7-3 to TRBJ2-1, with 8 bases lining up with TRBD2. The germline gives CDR1 SGHTA, CDR2 FQGTGA. V was clipped by 5 bases and J by 12 bases; unmatched bases: 15. CDR3 length: 15 residues. The CDR3 reads CASSRQAGGREGQFF. The CDR3 nucleotides are TGTGCCAGCAGCCGACAGGCGGGGGGAAGGGAGGGGCAGTTCTTC. The full variable domain, completed using reference TRBV7-3 and TRBJ2-1, is GAGVSQTPSNKVTEKGKYVELRCDPISGHTALYWYRQSLGQGPEFLIYFQGTGAADDSGLPNDRFFAVRPEGSVSTLKIQRTERGDSAVYLCASSRQAGGREGQFFGPGTRLTVL.

DNA for the CDR3: TGTGCCAGCAGCTTGGAGACTAGCTATACGCAGTATTTT. Its protein is CASSLETSYTQYF. The genes are TRBV5-4 and TRBJ2-3; 7 bases align to TRBD2. CDR3 size: 13 residues. J was trimmed by 7 bases and V by 0 bases; bases with no gene match: 2. Germline-derived CDR1 and CDR2 are SGHNT and YYREEE (reference sequence).

The V gene is TRBV28, the J gene TRBJ1-1, with D unresolved. Trimming shortened V by 8 bases and J by 0 bases, and 13 bases separated the two germline ends. The CDR3 is 14 amino acids. The V gene's germline CDR1 is MDHEN and CDR2 SYDVKM. CDR3 bases: TGTGCCAGCCAACGAGAGTTAATGAACACTGAAGCTTTCTTT. Translation gives CASQRELMNTEAFF.

The chain recombines TRBV30 with TRBJ1-5; possible D gene TRBD1, 6 bases. V lost 0 bases, J lost 4 bases, and 13 bases lay in between. The CDR3 contains 15 residues. Germline CDR1 GTSNPN, CDR2 SVGIG (reference sequence). The CDR3, as DNA: TGTGCCTGGAGTGTCCGGGGGGGCCCGAATCAGCCCCAGCATTTT. This encodes CAWSVRGGPNQPQHF.

The J gene is TRBJ2-7, the V gene TRBV4-1, with 7 positions matching TRBD1. The V gene end was trimmed by 3 bases and the J gene end by 2 bases; junction bases not matched to a gene: 7. The CDR3 contains 15 residues. CDR1 and CDR2 (germline): MGHRA, YSYEKL. The CDR3 reads CASSHTGAGPYEQYF. The CDR3 DNA reads as TGCGCCAGCAGCCACACAGGGGCTGGGCCCTACGAGCAGTACTTC.

This chain links TRBV2 with TRBJ2-2; D might be TRBD2 (5 bases). V was trimmed by 2 bases and J by 4 bases, leaving 14 bases between them. Looked up from germline, CDR1 is SNHLY and CDR2 is FYNNEI. The CDR3 sequence is 16 residues long. The CDR3 sequence: CASSERSGVPTGELFF. The CDR3 region has the DNA TGTGCCAGCAGTGAACGATCCGGGGTCCCCACCGGGGAGCTGTTTTTT.

V usage is TRBV5-1 and J usage is TRBJ2-5; possibly TRBD2 for D (5 bases). V was cut by 3 bases and J by 1 base, with 7 bases left in between. The CDR3 length is 13 residues. Per germline, CDR1 SGHRS and CDR2 YFSETQ. In DNA form, the CDR3 reads TGCGCCAGCAGCTCCGGGGTCCAAGAGACCCAGTACTTC. This codes for CASSSGVQETQYF.

The V call is TRBV4-1, the J call TRBJ1-5; a possible D gene is TRBD1 (5 bases). The germline gives CDR1 MGHRA, CDR2 YSYEKL. This CDR3 spans 16 amino acids. The V end was cut by 4 bases, the J end by 1 base, with 14 bases between. The CDR3: CASSPSPTVSNQPQHF. The CDR3, as DNA: TGCGCCAGCAGCCCCTCCCCGACAGTCAGCAATCAGCCCCAGCATTTT.

This chain connects TRBV19 to TRBJ1-5; D might be TRBD1 (5 bases). CDR3 length equals 15 residues. The germline V and J ends were trimmed by 7 bases and 2 bases, with 15 bases remaining between them. Germline CDR1 reads LNHDA; CDR2 reads SQIVND (reference sequence). CDR3 protein: CASKRGFIGNQPQHF. CDR3 coding DNA: TGTGCCAGTAAGCGGGGGTTTATTGGCAATCAGCCCCAGCATTTT. Full variable domain (outside the CDR3, taken from reference TRBV19 and TRBJ1-5): DGGITQSPKYLFRKEGQNVTLSCEQNLNHDAMYWYRQDPGQGLRLIYYSQIVNDFQKGDIAEGYSVSREKKESFPLTVTSAQKNPTAFYLCASKRGFIGNQPQHFGDGTRLSIL.

The chain uses TRBV23-1 and TRBJ2-7, with 8 bases fitting TRBD1. TRBV23-1 is treated as an ORF (open reading frame) with a function not yet certain. The CDR3 consists of 14 residues. Unmatched junction bases numbered 0, after V lost 0 bases and J lost 2 bases. Written as DNA, the CDR3 is TGCGCCAGCAGTCAATCGACAGGGGCCTACGAGCAGTACTTC. It translates to CASSQSTGAYEQYF.

The table lists this clone with a few counts. The genes are TRBV19 and TRBJ1-3; TRBD1 might be the D (6 bases). Germline V CDR1 and CDR2: LNHDA, SQIVND (reference sequence). CDR3 length equals 14 residues. V was shortened by 3 bases and J by 4 bases, with 10 bases between the two germline ends. For the CDR3, the DNA is TGTGCCAGTAGTATGGGGGCTGGCGGAAACACCATATATTTT. Its translation is CASSMGAGGNTIYF.

This clone was observed once. The chain links TRBV7-2 to TRBJ2-5, with 7 bases that match TRBD1. The end of the DNA fits TRBJ2-7 better, so the J call may be wrong. The CDR3 is 14 amino acids. Germline lookup yields CDR1 SGHTA and CDR2 FQGNSA. Here the CDR3 DNA reads TGTGCCAGCACCCGGACAGGACCTACCTACGAGCAGTACTTC. This codes for CASTRTGPTYEQYF.

J is TRBJ2-7 and V is TRBV7-9; 8 bases are shared with TRBD2. Unmatched junction bases numbered 3, after V lost 5 bases and J lost 0 bases. Germline V gene data show CDR1 as SEHNR and CDR2 as FQNEAQ (reference sequence). This CDR3 is built from 14 residues. CDR3 nucleotide sequence: TGTGCCAGCAGCCTGAGCGGGGGCTCCTACGAGCAGTACTTC. Translating gives CASSLSGGSYEQYF.